A single sample is the source of the 10 T cell receptor beta chains below, sequenced in a study of identical twins. A single record per CDR3 protein comes from TCRdb applying MiXCR to the 5' RACE reads. The repertoire holds around 690,000 distinct CDR3 sequences, with approximately 22% as singletons. These data also formed part of another study, on T cells expressing NK-cell markers.

What was sequenced was PBMCs. Receptor source: a woman aged 18-29 years in good health.

The chain recombines TRBV4-2 with TRBJ2-3; 13 bases map to TRBD2. Germline assignment: CDR1 LGHNA and CDR2 YNFKEQ. The CDR3 has 17 residues. Trimming at V came to 10 bases and at J to 5 bases, leaving 15 bases not matched to a gene. The CDR3: CAIGLLELAGGQDTQYF. The CDR3 DNA is TGTGCCATCGGTCTGTTGGAACTAGCGGGGGGGCAAGATACGCAGTATTTT.

This sequence joins TRBV7-9 and TRBJ2-1, with TRBD1 as a possible D gene (7 bases). The CDR3 length is 11 residues. The V and J ends lost 8 bases and 8 bases respectively, with 10 bases between them. The V gene's germline CDR1 is SEHNR and CDR2 FQNEAQ (reference sequence). CDR3 sequence reads: CASQGGYEQFF. The CDR3, as DNA: TGTGCCAGCCAGGGGGGATATGAGCAGTTCTTC.

The chain joins TRBV6-5 to TRBJ1-2, with 9 bases matching TRBD1. The length of the CDR3 is 14 residues. The junction had 3 bases not matched to a gene; V was cut back by 1 base and J by 6 bases. Germline CDR1 is MNHEY and CDR2 is SVGAGI. CDR3 sequence: CASSYFGTGNGYTF. Written as DNA, the CDR3 is TGTGCCAGCAGTTACTTTGGGACAGGGAATGGCTACACCTTC.

The chain's CDR3 is CASSSRSYNEQFF. Written as DNA, the CDR3 is TGTGCCAGCAGTTCAAGATCCTACAATGAGCAGTTCTTC. The chain links TRBV12-3 or TRBV12-4 to TRBJ2-1; D not certain. The CDR3 has 13 residues. With 4 bases removed from V and 1 base from J, the gap between germline ends came to 5 bases.

The CDR3 is CASSLGVNNEQFF. The CDR3 DNA follows: TGTGCCAGCAGCTTAGGGGTGAACAATGAGCAGTTCTTC. J is TRBJ2-1 and V is TRBV7-2; D uncertain. CDR3 length: 13 amino acids. Between the trimmed V and J ends, which lost 1 base and 5 bases, there was a span of 6 bases. From germline, CDR1 is SGHTA and CDR2 FQGNSA. Looking up the rest from reference TRBV7-2 and TRBJ2-1 gives the full variable domain: GAGVSQSPSNKVTEKGKDVELRCDPISGHTALYWYRQSLGQGLEFLIYFQGNSAPDKSGLPSDRFSAERTGGSVSTLTIQRTQQEDSAVYLCASSLGVNNEQFFGPGTRLTVL.

The chain recombines TRBV20-1 with TRBJ2-7; D might be TRBD2 (6 bases). V shed 3 bases and J shed 0 bases, with 15 bases lying between them. This CDR3 contains 15 residues. CDR1 DFQATT and CDR2 SNEGSKA come from the germline V gene (reference sequence). The CDR3 DNA sequence: TGCAGTGCTAGTTGGCTAGCGCAGAGCTCCTACGAGCAGTACTTC. It encodes CSASWLAQSSYEQYF.

In this sample, this clonotype turned up many times. The V call is TRBV12-3 or TRBV12-4, the J call TRBJ2-4, with 8 bases lining up with TRBD2. The V gene end was trimmed by 6 bases and the J gene end by 6 bases; junction bases not matched to a gene: 7. The CDR3 is made up of 14 amino acids. The CDR3 reads CASRRGGTGNIQYF. CDR3 in DNA: TGTGCCAGCAGACGCGGGGGGACGGGAAACATTCAGTACTTC.

This clonotype came up a few times. The J gene is TRBJ2-7, the V gene TRBV7-2; D might be TRBD2 (6 bases). The germline V gene has CDR1 SGHTA and CDR2 FQGNSA. The CDR3 loop spans 14 amino acids. V was pared by 1 base and J by 7 bases, with 14 bases between. CDR3 bases: TGTGCCAGCAGCTTAGGGGGAGGAACAGGAGAGCAGTACTTC. Residues: CASSLGGGTGEQYF.

This clonotype appeared a single time. The rearrangement uses TRBV18 and TRBJ2-1; 9 nucleotides align to TRBD1. Germline V lookup: CDR1 KGHSH, CDR2 LQKENI. This CDR3 region has 15 residues. V lost 6 bases, J lost 4 bases, and 7 bases stayed unmatched. The CDR3 DNA follows: TGTGCCAGCTCGCAACAGGGGGCCTTATACAATGAGCAGTTCTTC. Its protein product is CASSQQGALYNEQFF.

CDR3 sequence reads: CASSSRSTRSYEQYF. DNA for the CDR3: TGTGCCAGCAGCTCGCGAAGCACAAGGTCCTACGAGCAGTACTTC. The chain uses TRBV7-9 and TRBJ2-7; D gene uncertain. The CDR3 is 15 residues long. Germline CDR1 and CDR2: SEHNR and FQNEAQ (reference sequence). V was clipped by 4 bases and J by 1 base, with 14 bases between them.